One T cell receptor (beta chain) is described in this entry. This sample was taken from a study of blood T cell repertoires in COVID-19. On the study more broadly: T cells, B-cell-depleted T cells, or PBMCs supplied cDNA or gDNA.

Original methodology: Quantification of nucleated cells was approximated via reference gene primer amplification. Only in-frame clones appear in the TCRdb table, and some are missing; sequencing was by immunoSEQ multiplex PCR. V and J calls and clone size follow that table, whereas D and trimming were derived from the DNA. Of about 260,000 clones listed, about 88% are singletons. V lost 3 bases and J lost 0, with 12 bases in between. Germline-derived CDR1 and CDR2 are KGHSH and LQKENI. The CDR3 is 17 residues long. This chain joins TRBV18 and TRBJ2-6; D might be TRBD1 (5 bases). Material: peripheral blood. This sequence was found in a man in his 60s who had recovered from COVID-19. CDR3 sequence: CASSPLTVRSGANVLTF. The CDR3 DNA reads as TGTGCCAGCTCACCCCTGACAGTCCGCTCTGGGGCCAACGTCCTGACTTTC.